Listed here are 17 T cell receptor beta chains from one sample, sequenced in a study of beta chain features in type 1 diabetes. Whole-study results and caveats: Among patients with Type 1 diabetes, TCRB CDR3s were moderately but significantly shorter in every one of the four CD4+ subsets.

No antigen has been identified for these receptors. TCRB transcripts that were expressed got sequenced, as all of the isolated RNA had been reverse transcribed. Using immunoSEQ multiplex PCR, the repertoire was profiled, and TCRdb retains in-frame clones only, with some absent. The data contain 200,000 to 250,000 clones, about 15% of them seen just once; the ten biggest clones take up just under 0.02%. Sequencing was carried out using naive CD4+ T cells from blood. The receptors shown here come from a man aged 25-45 years with type 1 diabetes.

This clone turned up a few times. The chain joins TRBV2 to TRBJ1-2, with D hard to call. With 3 bases removed from V and 5 bases from J, the gap between germline ends came to 13 bases. The CDR3 spans 14 residues. The germline V gene encodes CDR1 SNHLY and CDR2 FYNNEI. For the CDR3, the DNA is TGTGCCAGCAGTGAGTCCGTGTGGAGATATGGCTACACCTTC. Amino acid sequence: CASSESVWRYGYTF.

This clone was recorded a few times. The chain has TRBV7-2 and TRBJ1-2; D is undetermined. Per the germline V gene, CDR1 is SGHTA and CDR2 is FQGNSA. The CDR3 consists of 17 residues. Trimming took off 3 bases at V and 4 bases at J, with 21 bases between the two ends. For the CDR3, the DNA is TGTGCCAGCAGCTTCGATGCGGTGGGTTACCTTACCTATGGCTACACCTTC. Amino acid sequence: CASSFDAVGYLTYGYTF. Full variable domain (remainder filled in from reference TRBV7-2 and TRBJ1-2): GAGVSQSPSNKVTEKGKDVELRCDPISGHTALYWYRQSLGQGLEFLIYFQGNSAPDKSGLPSDRFSAERTGGSVSTLTIQRTQQEDSAVYLCASSFDAVGYLTYGYTFGSGTRLTVV.

This clone has only a few counts. This chain connects TRBV29-1 to TRBJ1-4; the match to TRBD1 covers 12 bases. The germline V gene encodes CDR1 SQVTM and CDR2 ANQGSEA. There are 14 residues in the CDR3. J gave up 8 bases and V 7 bases, and 8 bases lay outside the gene matches. The CDR3 DNA sequence: TGCAGCGCGCAGGGACAGGGGGCAGGAGAAAAACTGTTTTTT. Translating gives CSAQGQGAGEKLFF.

There are a few counts of this clone. The chain employs TRBV11-3 and TRBJ1-6; 7 bases match TRBD1. This CDR3 region has 15 residues. V gave up 5 bases and J gave up 9 bases; unmatched junction bases: 10. The germline V gene has CDR1 SGHNT and CDR2 YENEEA. DNA for the CDR3: TGTGCCAGCAGCCGAGACAGGGTCCCGAGTTCACCCCTCCACTTT. It specifies CASSRDRVPSSPLHF.

The chain is built from TRBV2 and TRBJ2-3; TRBD2 matches at 7 bases. From germline, CDR1 is SNHLY and CDR2 FYNNEI. V lost 3 bases to trimming and J lost 0 bases; unmatched junction nucleotides: 6. CDR3 size: 16 residues. CDR3 amino acids: CASSDLASGSTDTQYF. In nucleotides, the CDR3 is TGTGCCAGCAGTGATCTCGCTAGCGGTAGCACAGATACGCAGTATTTT.

This clone was seen a handful of times. The V and J genes are TRBV19 and TRBJ1-1; D uncertain. The CDR3 runs to 14 residues. Per the germline V gene, CDR1 is LNHDA and CDR2 is SQIVND (reference sequence). Trimming pared 3 bases from V and 4 bases from J, leaving 12 bases between. The CDR3 protein is CASSIPSSRTEAFF. The CDR3, as DNA: TGTGCCAGTAGTATTCCATCCTCGCGCACTGAAGCTTTCTTT.

This clone appeared a few times. The chain is built from TRBV5-1 and TRBJ2-5; TRBD2 aligns across 9 bases. Germline V lookup: CDR1 SGHRS, CDR2 YFSETQ. The CDR3 runs to 15 residues. J lost 1 base, V lost 7 bases, and 8 bases had no gene match. For the CDR3, the DNA is TGCGCCAGCCATAGCGGGAGCTCGGGCCAAGAGACCCAGTACTTC. Translation gives CASHSGSSGQETQYF.

The chain couples TRBV11-2 to TRBJ2-6, with TRBD2 as a possible D gene (6 bases). The CDR3 totals 16 residues. The germline V and J ends were trimmed by 4 bases and 0 bases, with 10 bases remaining between them. Germline CDR1 SGHAT, CDR2 FQNNGV. As DNA, the CDR3 is TGTGCCAGCAGCTCGGGACTGCCCTCTGGGGCCAACGTCCTGACTTTC. It codes for CASSSGLPSGANVLTF.

The genes are TRBV10-3 and TRBJ1-1; the D is unclear. The germline V gene encodes CDR1 ENHRY and CDR2 SYGVKD. Trimming shortened V by 0 bases and J by 7 bases, and 6 bases separated the two germline ends. CDR3 length equals 12 residues. CDR3 protein: CAISESFSEAFF. In DNA, the CDR3 is TGTGCCATCAGTGAGTCGTTCAGTGAAGCTTTCTTT.

The chain has TRBV6-1 and TRBJ1-5; weak D call: TRBD1 (5 bases). Trimming left V 8 bases short and J 0 bases short, with 8 bases between. The CDR3 is 13 amino acids. In germline, CDR1 is MNHNS, CDR2 SASEGT. Here the CDR3 DNA reads TGTGCCAGCGTACAGGTTAGCAATCAGCCCCAGCATTTT. Its protein is CASVQVSNQPQHF.

This clone appeared a few times. The genes are TRBV28 and TRBJ2-1, with D unclear. The germline V gene has CDR1 MDHEN and CDR2 SYDVKM. The CDR3 extends over 13 amino acids. V was trimmed by 5 bases and J by 8 bases, leaving 13 bases between them. The CDR3 is CASSTIVVYEQFF. In DNA form, the CDR3 reads TGTGCCAGCAGTACGATAGTTGTCTATGAGCAGTTCTTC.

The table lists this clone with a few counts. The sample has other DNA sequences that encode this CDR3 too. The rearrangement links TRBV6-5 to TRBJ1-1; possibly TRBD1 for D (6 bases). V gave up 2 bases and J gave up 4 bases, with 8 bases separating them. The CDR3 is 13 residues long. From germline, CDR1 is MNHEY and CDR2 SVGAGI. The CDR3 nucleotides read TGTGCCAGCAGTTACCAGGGGAGCACTGAAGCTTTCTTT. Its translation: CASSYQGSTEAFF.

The CDR3 loop reads CASSLQPQASSYEQYF. CDR3 in DNA: TGTGCCAGCAGCTTACAGCCACAGGCTAGCTCCTACGAGCAGTACTTC. The chain uses TRBV7-8 and TRBJ2-7; TRBD1 is a possible D gene (5 bases). CDR1 is SGHVS and CDR2 is FQNEAQ in the germline V gene. This CDR3 contains 16 residues. Trimming left V 2 bases short and J 0 bases short, with 14 bases between.

The chain combines TRBV6-1 with TRBJ1-1; TRBD1 agrees at 9 bases. Germline V gene data show CDR1 as MNHNS and CDR2 as SASEGT. Unmatched junction bases numbered 7, after V lost 2 bases and J lost 0 bases. The CDR3 spans 17 residues. In nucleotides, the CDR3 is TGTGCCAGCAGTGAAAGCGGCGGGACAGGGCTGAACACTGAAGCTTTCTTT. Its translation is CASSESGGTGLNTEAFF.

This clone appeared a few times. This chain links TRBV7-9 with TRBJ1-6; weak D call: TRBD1 (6 bases). The CDR3 covers 15 residues. V lost 5 bases and J lost 10, with 18 bases in between. Germline V lookup: CDR1 SEHNR, CDR2 FQNEAQ (reference sequence). The CDR3 loop reads CASSPPPGVGSPLHF. CDR3 DNA: TGTGCCAGCAGCCCGCCTCCAGGGGTCGGATCACCCCTCCACTTT.

About this clone: Different DNA sequences within this sample yield the same CDR3. This chain links TRBV7-2 with TRBJ2-3; TRBD2 aligns across 12 bases. The germline V gene has CDR1 SGHTA and CDR2 FQGNSA. After removal of 4 bases from V and 2 bases from J, the junction contained 1 base not matched to a gene. This CDR3 contains 15 residues. CDR3 loop: CASSSSGGATDTQYF. DNA of the CDR3: TGTGCCAGCAGCTCTAGCGGGGGGGCCACAGATACGCAGTATTTT.

This clone has only a few counts. This chain uses TRBV12-5 with TRBJ1-1; weak D call: TRBD1 (5 bases). CDR1 and CDR2 (germline): LGHNT, FRNRAP. The CDR3 is 14 residues long. V dropped 2 bases and J dropped 5 bases, with 12 bases sitting between them. The CDR3 nucleotides are TGTGCTAGTGGTTTGCAGGTGTCAGGGACTGAAGCTTTCTTT. Amino acids: CASGLQVSGTEAFF.